This T cell receptor (beta chain) originates from a study of cytomegalovirus exposure and HLA in healthy donors. Study findings and constraints: Most TCR sequences were uncommon, yet certain public TCRs appeared in many donors. The study had only CMV serostatus as immune exposure information.

When sampled, the donors appeared nominally healthy, though they likely had unrecorded immune exposures. 13 Jbeta primers and 60 Vbeta primers were used for the PCR. The protocol was immunoSEQ multiplex PCR, while the TCRdb copy is restricted to in-frame clones and leaves out a portion. In the table there are about 170,000 clones, about 72% of which are singletons. Of note for this clone: Its antigen remains unidentified.

Germline V gene lookup returns CDR1 MNHEY and CDR2 SVGAGI. Unmatched junction bases numbered 13, after V lost 2 bases and J lost 10 bases. The CDR3 is 16 residues long. The chain couples TRBV6-5 to TRBJ2-1; the match to TRBD2 covers 8 bases. This TCR derives from a girl aged 5 to 17 in good health and CMV-seronegative. The specimen was PBMCs. This CDR3 is CASSYGYGGASEEQFF. CDR3 DNA: TGTGCCAGCAGTTACGGATACGGGGGGGCCAGTGAGGAGCAGTTCTTC.